The 27 T cell receptor beta chains given below trace back to one sample, sequenced in a study of read filtering for tumor transcriptome and immune sequencing. Molecular barcoded adaptors covering alpha/delta and beta/gamma chains were used on around 370 ng RNA. TCRdb used MiXCR to reprocess the reads, holding one entry per CDR3 protein. The sample records 20,000 to 30,000 distinct CDR3 sequences, under 25% being singletons. The sequencing sample was made of a population of CD138-negative cells sorted from bone marrow. The receptors come from a donor aged 40 or older with multiple myeloma.

This clonotype was recorded at least ten times. In DNA form, the CDR3 reads TGTGCCAGCAGCAGAGCTGGCACTAGCGGCTACGGGCAGTACTTC. It encodes CASSRAGTSGYGQYF. This chain joins TRBV21-1 and TRBJ2-7; the table assigns TRBD2, which was not confirmed against the DNA. TRBV21-1 is designated a pseudogene. This CDR3 spans 15 amino acids.

This clonotype has a count of ten or more. The chain employs TRBV7-2 and TRBJ2-1; D unresolved. Germline loops: CDR1 SGHTA, CDR2 FQGNSA. This CDR3 comprises 15 residues. Trimming removed 1 base from V and 0 bases from J, with 7 bases in between. CDR3 DNA: TGTGCCAGCAGCTTAGATCCAGGCTCCTACAATGAGCAGTTCTTC. Its protein product is CASSLDPGSYNEQFF.

This clonotype was seen repeatedly, ten times or more. The chain combines TRBV13 with TRBJ2-7, with 9 positions matching TRBD1. The CDR3 runs to 17 residues. V dropped 5 bases and J dropped 5; count of bases not matched to a gene: 16. Germline CDR1 is PRHDT and CDR2 is FYEKMQ (reference sequence). In DNA, the CDR3 is TGTGCCAGCAGCCAACCGCCCACCGGGACAGGGATACACGAGCAGTACTTC. Amino acids: CASSQPPTGTGIHEQYF.

The chain joins TRBV5-1 to TRBJ2-3; no definite D call. Germline assignment: CDR1 SGHRS and CDR2 YFSETQ. The CDR3 has 15 amino acids. The germline V and J ends were trimmed by 2 bases and 6 bases, with 16 bases remaining between them. This chain's CDR3 is CASSFGSANTDTQYF. CDR3 coding DNA: TGCGCCAGCAGCTTTGGGTCAGCGAATACTGATACGCAGTATTTT.

As for this clonotype: A read error is possible here, since a much larger clone lies one base away. This chain links TRBV28 with TRBJ1-2; a possible D gene is TRBD1 (6 bases). V was clipped by 6 bases and J by 8 bases, with 16 bases between them. The CDR3 contains 13 residues. Germline values: CDR1 MDHEN, CDR2 SYDVKM. CDR3 bases: TGTGCCAGCAGACAAGGGGGGGCTTGGGGCTACACCTTC. Protein: CASRQGGAWGYTF.

There are many counts of this clonotype. The rearrangement uses TRBV2 and TRBJ1-1, with a weak D call TRBD1 (6 bases). Germline assignment: CDR1 SNHLY and CDR2 FYNNEI. This CDR3 is built from 12 residues. The V gene lost 6 bases and the J gene lost 10 bases, with 15 bases spanning the gap. As DNA, the CDR3 is TGTGCCAGCAGCGTACGAGGGGGTACAGCTTTCTTT. Amino acids: CASSVRGGTAFF.

A note on this clonotype: The CDR3 carries no conserved terminal phenylalanine or tryptophan, so it likely arises from a read error. The chain combines TRBV7-2 with TRBJ2-4; perhaps D is TRBD1 or TRBD2 (5 bases each). CDR3 length: 14 residues. The V end was cut by 4 bases, the J end by 4 bases, with 11 bases between. Germline V CDR1 and CDR2: SGHTA, FQGNSA. The CDR3 is CASSSSGTKNIQYL. The CDR3 DNA follows: TGTGCCAGCAGCTCCTCCGGGACGAAAAACATTCAGTACCTC.

With respect to this clonotype: A read error may account for a junction end that differs from germline. V and J are TRBV6-1 and TRBJ2-1; 14 bases align to TRBD2. The CDR3 runs to 17 residues. Germline V gene data show CDR1 as MNHNS and CDR2 as SASEGT. In nucleotides, the CDR3 is TGTGCCAGCATTTACTTGGGACTAGCGGGAGTAGAGGATGAGCAGTCCTTC. It yields the protein CASIYLGLAGVEDEQSF.

Many counts were recorded for this clonotype. This rearrangement joins TRBV4-2 to TRBJ2-2; weak D call: TRBD1 (5 bases). The CDR3 runs to 14 residues. V was clipped by 0 bases and J by 6 bases, with 8 bases between them. CDR1 and CDR2 (germline): LGHNA, YNFKEQ. CDR3 residues: CASSQDQGAGELFF. CDR3 sequence (DNA): TGTGCCAGCAGCCAAGATCAAGGGGCCGGGGAGCTGTTTTTT.

Concerning this clonotype: Possible read error: a much larger clone is one base away. V usage is TRBV12-3 or TRBV12-4 and J usage is TRBJ1-5; no firm D call. The CDR3 covers 14 residues. Deletions cut 6 bases from V and 5 bases from J, with 14 bases between. The CDR3: CASSRRGLYQPQHF. As DNA, the CDR3 is TGTGCCAGCAGCCGACGGGGTTTGTATCAGCCCCAGCATTTT.

This clonotype is labeled as medium-sized. The gene calls are TRBV7-2 and TRBJ2-1; the D call may be TRBD1 or TRBD2 (6 bases each). The CDR3 consists of 15 residues. Trimming removed 5 bases at V and 3 bases at J, with 14 bases between. The germline CDR1 and CDR2 sequences are SGHTA and FQGNSA. CDR3: CASSDRRANYNEQFF. In nucleotides, the CDR3 is TGTGCCAGCAGCGACAGGAGGGCAAACTACAATGAGCAGTTCTTC. Variable domain in full (rest from reference TRBV7-2 and TRBJ2-1): GAGVSQSPSNKVTEKGKDVELRCDPISGHTALYWYRQSLGQGLEFLIYFQGNSAPDKSGLPSDRFSAERTGGSVSTLTIQRTQQEDSAVYLCASSDRRANYNEQFFGPGTRLTVL.

The chain has TRBV27 and TRBJ2-5; D not resolved. The CDR3 consists of 13 residues. The V end was cut by 3 bases, the J end by 5 bases, with 10 bases between. Germline CDR1 MNHEY, CDR2 SMNVEV (reference sequence). In nucleotides, the CDR3 is TGTGCCAGCAGTTTTGGGCTGGGGGAGACCCAGTACTTC. Translation: CASSFGLGETQYF.

There are many counts of this clonotype. The chain uses TRBV29-1 and TRBJ2-7; 9 bases map to TRBD1. Germline V gene sequence: CDR1 SQVTM, CDR2 ANQGSEA. V was clipped by 4 bases and J by 2 bases; unmatched bases: 3. The CDR3 spans 13 residues. CDR3 loop: CSVARDRAYEQYF. The CDR3 nucleotides read TGCAGCGTTGCCCGGGACAGGGCCTACGAGCAGTACTTC.

This clonotype was counted ten times or more. A much larger clone lies one base from this, so it may be a read error. The chain uses TRBV6-2 or TRBV6-3 and TRBJ2-1; D not certain. Trimming shortened V by 6 bases and J by 15 bases, and 24 bases separated the two germline ends. Germline CDR1 and CDR2: MNHEY and SVGEGT. The CDR3 spans 14 residues. The CDR3, as DNA: TGTGCCAGCAGCTCCCAGTTCCCCTCTCTAGTTCTGTTCTTC. This sequence encodes CASSSQFPSLVLFF.

The table lists this clonotype with many counts. This chain joins TRBV7-6 and TRBJ2-5; D is perhaps TRBD1 (7 bases). The CDR3 runs to 14 residues. V was shortened by 1 base and J by 5 bases, with 11 bases between the two germline ends. Germline CDR1 reads SGHVS; CDR2 reads FNYEAQ. The CDR3: CASSLVGGGETQYF. CDR3 nucleotide sequence: TGTGCCAGCAGCTTAGTCGGAGGGGGCGAGACCCAGTACTTC.

In this sample, this clonotype turned up many times. The rearrangement links TRBV7-9 to TRBJ2-1; no firm D call. Per germline, CDR1 SEHNR and CDR2 FQNEAQ (reference sequence). Trimming pared 0 bases from V and 5 bases from J, leaving 8 bases between. This CDR3 spans 14 amino acids. The CDR3 DNA reads as TGTGCCAGCAGCTTAGCCCCCAACGACAATGAGCAGTTCTTC. This encodes CASSLAPNDNEQFF.

This clonotype was recorded once. A single base is all that separates this from a far larger clone, so a read error is likely. The rearrangement uses TRBV10-2 and TRBJ1-4; D call uncertain. The V gene's germline CDR1 is WSHSY and CDR2 SAAADI. CDR3 length: 15 residues. CDR3 nucleotide sequence: TGCGCCAGCAGTGAACGGGAGGGCCGTACAGATACGCACTATTTT. It yields the protein CASSEREGRTDTHYF.

This clonotype was seen at least ten times. The chain joins TRBV15 to TRBJ2-1; 11 nucleotides match TRBD2. The length of the CDR3 is 16 residues. V lost 0 bases and J lost 7; bases outside the gene matches: 5. Germline CDR1 LNHNV, CDR2 YYDKDF (reference sequence). The CDR3 loop is CATSRDRGLAENEQFF. CDR3 nucleotide sequence: TGTGCCACCAGCAGAGATAGGGGACTAGCGGAGAATGAGCAGTTCTTC.

This clonotype was recorded at least ten times. This chain's CDR3 is CASRSTEETQYF. In DNA, the CDR3 is TGTGCCAGCAGATCGACGGAAGAGACCCAGTACTTC. This sequence joins TRBV12-3 or TRBV12-4 and TRBJ2-5, with D hard to call. Between the trimmed V and J ends, which lost 6 bases and 3 bases, there was a span of 8 bases. The CDR3 extends over 12 amino acids.

A single count supports this clonotype. The chain is built from TRBV5-4 and TRBJ2-3; 12 bases align to TRBD2. Looked up from germline, CDR1 is SGHNT and CDR2 is YYREEE (reference sequence). The CDR3 runs 15 residues. V was clipped by 4 bases and J by 5 bases; unmatched bases: 5. CDR3 DNA sequence: TGTGCCAGCAGCCCTAGCGGGAGGGCCGTAGATACGCAGTATTTT. It is translated as CASSPSGRAVDTQYF. Full variable domain (rest looked up from reference TRBV5-4 and TRBJ2-3): ETGVTQSPTHLIKTRGQQVTLRCSSQSGHNTVSWYQQALGQGPQFIFQYYREEENGRGNFPPRFSGLQFPNYSSELNVNALELDDSALYLCASSPSGRAVDTQYFGPGTRLTVL.

V gene TRBV7-3 combines with J gene TRBJ2-1; D might be TRBD2 (5 bases). The length of the CDR3 is 14 residues. The germline gives CDR1 SGHTA, CDR2 FQGTGA. V lost 1 base and J lost 10, with 14 bases in between. CDR3 nucleotides: TGTGCCAGCAGCTTAATGGCGGGCCTAGGGGAGCAGTTCTTC. Protein: CASSLMAGLGEQFF. The full variable domain, with the rest looked up from reference TRBV7-3 and TRBJ2-1, is GAGVSQTPSNKVTEKGKYVELRCDPISGHTALYWYRQSLGQGPEFLIYFQGTGAADDSGLPNDRFFAVRPEGSVSTLKIQRTERGDSAVYLCASSLMAGLGEQFFGPGTRLTVL.

Many counts were recorded for this clonotype. The chain links TRBV2 to TRBJ2-5; either TRBD1 or TRBD2 may supply D (5 bases each). This CDR3 spans 13 amino acids. Trimming cost V 5 bases and J 2 bases, with 9 bases left between them. The germline gives CDR1 SNHLY, CDR2 FYNNEI. DNA of the CDR3: TGTGCCAGCAGTCGGGACCAACAAGAGACCCAGTACTTC. It is translated as CASSRDQQETQYF. The whole variable domain, filled in from reference TRBV2 and TRBJ2-5, reads EPEVTQTPSHQVTQMGQEVILRCVPISNHLYFYWYRQILGQKVEFLVSFYNNEISEKSEIFDDQFSVERPDGSNFTLKIRSTKLEDSAMYFCASSRDQQETQYFGPGTRLLVL.

This clonotype was counted ten times or more. The chain recombines TRBV5-1 with TRBJ1-1; 7 bases are shared with TRBD1. Germline V lookup: CDR1 SGHRS, CDR2 YFSETQ. This CDR3 has 12 amino acids. The V segment lost 4 bases and the J segment 7 bases; nucleotides outside the gene matches: 4. The CDR3 region is CASSPGTVEAFF. CDR3 sequence (DNA): TGCGCCAGCAGCCCAGGGACAGTTGAAGCTTTCTTT.

A note on this clonotype: This likely traces to a read error, being one base from a far larger clone. The chain has TRBV7-6 and TRBJ1-4; D may be TRBD1 (5 bases). V lost 5 bases and J 3 bases, leaving 13 bases between the germline ends. The CDR3 totals 15 residues. Germline V gives CDR1 SGHVS, CDR2 FNYEAQ. The CDR3 nucleotides read TGTGCCAGCAGCCCCGGGACGCGAGCTAATGAAAAACTGTTTTTT. It yields the protein CASSPGTRANEKLFF.

This clonotype is deemed medium-sized (0.01 to 0.1%). The V call is TRBV29-1, the J call TRBJ2-7; the D gene is possibly TRBD2 (5 bases). The germline V and J ends were trimmed by 4 bases and 1 base, with 11 bases remaining between them. Germline CDR1 SQVTM, CDR2 ANQGSEA. This CDR3 is built from 13 residues. CDR3 in DNA: TGCAGCGTTGTTGGGCCGGGGTCCTACGAGCAGTACTTC. It yields the protein CSVVGPGSYEQYF.

This clonotype was counted many times. V and J are TRBV14 and TRBJ2-2, with 10 bases identical to TRBD2. V lost 1 base and J lost 8; bases outside the gene matches: 10. The CDR3 is made up of 17 amino acids. In germline, CDR1 is SGHDN, CDR2 FVKESK. The CDR3 coding sequence is TGTGCCAGCAGCCAAGTCCCGAGCGGGAGGGCCCCGGGGGAGCTGTTTTTT. Its translation: CASSQVPSGRAPGELFF.

This clonotype was counted many times. The rearrangement joins TRBV28 to TRBJ2-1, with 12 nucleotides matching TRBD2. The junction had 0 bases not matched to a gene; V was cut back by 4 bases and J by 2 bases. CDR1 is MDHEN, CDR2 SYDVKM, per germline. The CDR3 sequence is 15 residues long. DNA for the CDR3: TGTGCCAGCAGTTCTAGCGGGAGGGCCTACAATGAGCAGTTCTTC. Translated, it gives CASSSSGRAYNEQFF.